The clone carrying this TCR beta chain was counted a few times. The target antigen is unknown. 5'RACE template switching added a universal primer site and UMIs to TCR cDNA. TCRdb redid the calling of the 5' RACE reads with MiXCR, one entry per CDR3 protein. The sample includes about 220,000 distinct CDR3 sequences, roughly 3.3% of them seen just once. The sample is drawn from a study of T cells after yellow fever vaccination. Findings and limits, study-wide: Few clonotypes appeared in both CD4 and CD8 compartments.

The germline V and J ends were trimmed by 6 bases and 0 bases, with 14 bases remaining between them. The CDR3 is 15 residues long. The chain is built from TRBV12-3 or TRBV12-4 and TRBJ1-2; TRBD1 might be the D (6 bases). The sequencing used CD4+ T cells sorted from PBMCs, collected 10 days after the yellow fever booster vaccination. The sequence derives from a man aged 18-30 years who received the YFV17D yellow fever vaccine. The chain's CDR3 is CASSPWDTSNYGYTF. CDR3 bases: TGTGCCAGCAGCCCATGGGACACCTCTAACTATGGCTACACCTTC.